The 32 T cell receptor beta chains given below trace back to one sample, sequenced in a study of spatial heterogeneity in lung cancer. Time point meaning: sample taken at primary tumor resection. The sequenced material consisted of unsorted whole RNA from tumor, nontumor lung or frozen PBMC. Each CDR3 protein gets one entry after TCRdb re-called the 5' RACE reads with MiXCR. The table has around 60,000 distinct CDR3 sequences, approximately 8.9% seen once. Material: PBMCs, obtained at surgery. Receptors were obtained from a female donor with early-stage non-small cell lung cancer.

A few counts support this clonotype. This chain links TRBV3-1 with TRBJ1-5; possible D gene TRBD1, 5 bases. Germline CDR1 is LGHDT and CDR2 is YNNKEL (reference sequence). This CDR3 has 14 amino acids. V lost 0 bases and J 5 bases, leaving 8 bases between the germline ends. The CDR3 region is CASSQELGDQPQHF. DNA for the CDR3: TGTGCCAGCAGCCAAGAGCTGGGGGATCAGCCCCAGCATTTT.

This clonotype occurred a few times. The CDR3 sequence: CASSEKNTEAFF. The CDR3 DNA sequence: TGTGCCAGCAGCGAGAAGAACACTGAAGCTTTCTTT. The chain couples TRBV5-4 to TRBJ1-1; D is uncertain. CDR3 size: 12 residues. Germline CDR1 and CDR2: SGHNT and YYREEE (reference sequence). V gave up 4 bases and J gave up 1 base, with 5 bases separating them. Full variable domain (rest looked up from reference TRBV5-4 and TRBJ1-1): ETGVTQSPTHLIKTRGQQVTLRCSSQSGHNTVSWYQQALGQGPQFIFQYYREEENGRGNFPPRFSGLQFPNYSSELNVNALELDDSALYLCASSEKNTEAFFGQGTRLTVV.

This clonotype has at least ten counts. The chain links TRBV7-9 to TRBJ1-1, with D tentatively TRBD1 (5 bases). The V end lost 6 bases, the J end lost 7 bases, and 9 bases lay between the germline ends. CDR1 and CDR2 from the germline V gene are SEHNR and FQNEAQ (reference sequence). This CDR3 comprises 11 residues. CDR3 amino acids: CASRGTFEAFF. The CDR3 DNA follows: TGTGCCAGCAGGGGGACGTTTGAAGCTTTCTTT.

The chain is built from TRBV20-1 and TRBJ2-2; D possibly corresponds to TRBD1 (7 bases). Between the trimmed V and J ends, which lost 6 bases and 2 bases, there was a span of 13 bases. The germline gives CDR1 DFQATT, CDR2 SNEGSKA (reference sequence). This CDR3 contains 14 residues. The CDR3 DNA is TGCAGTGCGAGACAGGGAGGCAACACCGGGGAGCTGTTTTTT. It specifies CSARQGGNTGELFF.

The table lists this clonotype with many counts. V and J are TRBV2 and TRBJ1-1, with D uncertain. With 2 bases removed from V and 1 base from J, the gap between germline ends came to 5 bases. The CDR3 runs 13 residues. Germline CDR1 SNHLY, CDR2 FYNNEI. The CDR3 DNA reads TGTGCCAGCAGTGAACTCCCGAACACTGAAGCTTTCTTT. Translating gives CASSELPNTEAFF.

V gene TRBV27 combines with J gene TRBJ2-1; D unclear. The CDR3 sequence is 14 residues long. The germline gives CDR1 MNHEY, CDR2 SMNVEV (reference sequence). The V gene lost 0 bases and the J gene lost 6 bases, with 9 bases spanning the gap. As DNA, the CDR3 is TGTGCCAGCAGTTTATCTTCTGCCGCCAATGAGCAGTTCTTC. Translating gives CASSLSSAANEQFF.

The chain is built from TRBV7-6 and TRBJ2-5; TRBD1 matches at 9 bases. The CDR3 spans 16 residues. V dropped 4 bases and J dropped 4; count of bases not matched to a gene: 10. CDR1 is SGHVS, CDR2 FNYEAQ, per germline. CDR3 nucleotide sequence: TGTGCCAGCAGCTCAGGCCCCGGGACAGGGCGAGAGACCCAGTACTTC. Residues: CASSSGPGTGRETQYF. The whole variable domain, remainder taken from reference TRBV7-6 and TRBJ2-5, is GAGVSQSPRYKVTKRGQDVALRCDPISGHVSLYWYRQALGQGPEFLTYFNYEAQQDKSGLPNDRFSAERPEGSISTLTIQRTEQRDSAMYRCASSSGPGTGRETQYFGPGTRLLVL.

This chain uses TRBV12-3 or TRBV12-4 with TRBJ2-7, with D perhaps given as TRBD1 or TRBD2 (5 bases each). The CDR3 consists of 14 residues. Trimming cost V 3 bases and J 3 bases, with 12 bases left between them. CDR3 sequence reads: CASSLGEWGYEQYF. CDR3 coding DNA: TGTGCCAGCAGTTTGGGGGAATGGGGCTACGAGCAGTACTTC.

This clonotype has a single count. CDR3 amino acids: CSASPIGQAYEQYV. The CDR3, as DNA: TGCAGTGCTAGCCCTATAGGACAGGCCTACGAGCAGTACGTC. V usage is TRBV20-1 and J usage is TRBJ2-7; 7 bases fit TRBD1. In germline, CDR1 is DFQATT, CDR2 SNEGSKA (reference sequence). This CDR3 region has 14 residues. J was trimmed by 2 bases and V by 3 bases; bases with no gene match: 7.

This chain uses TRBV6-5 with TRBJ1-6; 8 nucleotides agree with TRBD1. CDR1 is MNHEY, CDR2 SVGAGI, per germline. The length of the CDR3 is 14 residues. V lost 5 bases and J lost 8; bases outside the gene matches: 5. CDR3 coding DNA: TGTGCCAGCAGTCCAGGACAGGGATATTCACCCCTCCACTTT. Translation gives CASSPGQGYSPLHF.

The sample holds many counts of this clonotype. The gene calls are TRBV12-3 or TRBV12-4 and TRBJ2-2; weak D call: TRBD2 (5 bases). Trimming removed 3 bases from V and 3 bases from J, with 11 bases in between. CDR3 length equals 15 residues. The DNA of the CDR3 is TGTGCCAGCAGTTTCGGTAGCGCCGACACCGGGGAGCTGTTTTTT. It is translated as CASSFGSADTGELFF.

This clonotype was observed a few times. The rearrangement links TRBV20-1 to TRBJ1-2; 7 nucleotides align to TRBD1. Germline V gene lookup returns CDR1 DFQATT and CDR2 SNEGSKA (reference sequence). V lost 4 bases to trimming and J lost 3 bases; unmatched junction nucleotides: 5. The CDR3 is made up of 13 amino acids. CDR3 sequence (DNA): TGCAGTGCTATGGACAGGCGGGACTATGGCTACACCTTC. Residues: CSAMDRRDYGYTF.

Ten or more counts support this clonotype. This chain joins TRBV5-4 and TRBJ2-1, with 14 bases matching TRBD2. V trimming: 3 bases; J trimming: 2 bases; junction bases outside the gene matches: 7. Germline V CDR1 and CDR2: SGHNT, YYREEE (reference sequence). The CDR3 extends over 18 amino acids. The CDR3 reads CASSSGTSGSLAYNEQFF. Written as DNA, the CDR3 is TGTGCCAGCAGCTCCGGGACTAGCGGGAGCCTGGCCTACAATGAGCAGTTCTTC.

The sample holds a few counts of this clonotype. One end of the junction is discordant with germline, which a read error may explain. This chain links TRBV20-1 with TRBJ1-4, with 12 nucleotides matching TRBD1. The germline gives CDR1 DFQATT, CDR2 SNEGSKA (reference sequence). The CDR3 has 17 residues. In DNA form, the CDR3 reads TGCAGTGCCACTGGGACAGGGGGCGCGGGAACTAATAAAAAACTGTTTTTT. Protein: CSATGTGGAGTNKKLFF.

This clonotype was observed many times. The chain employs TRBV20-1 and TRBJ2-1; the D is unclear. V was trimmed by 3 bases and J by 8 bases, leaving 8 bases between them. This CDR3 is 11 amino acids long. Germline V gives CDR1 DFQATT, CDR2 SNEGSKA (reference sequence). CDR3 nucleotides: TGCAGTGCTAGCACAACCCATGAGCAGTTCTTC. This sequence encodes CSASTTHEQFF.

The sample holds many counts of this clonotype. This chain uses TRBV9 with TRBJ1-2; the D is unclear. The germline gives CDR1 SGDLS, CDR2 YYNGEE. This CDR3 is 15 amino acids long. Trimming stripped 0 bases from V and 1 base from J, with 10 bases between. CDR3 sequence reads: CASSVEARFNYGYTF. CDR3 nucleotides: TGTGCCAGCAGCGTAGAGGCTAGGTTTAACTATGGCTACACCTTC.

This clonotype was recorded a few times. V gene TRBV5-1 combines with J gene TRBJ2-2; D is perhaps TRBD1 (6 bases). The CDR3 spans 16 residues. V lost 4 bases, J lost 2 bases, and 15 bases lay in between. Germline V gene lookup returns CDR1 SGHRS and CDR2 YFSETQ. This chain's CDR3 is CASSPRAGANTGELFF. CDR3 DNA sequence: TGCGCCAGCAGCCCCCGGGCAGGGGCCAACACCGGGGAGCTGTTTTTT.

This clonotype was observed a few times. The chain couples TRBV5-1 to TRBJ1-2; 9 positions match TRBD1. With V trimmed by 0 bases and J by 8 bases, 11 bases remained unmatched. The CDR3 contains 16 residues. Germline assignment: CDR1 SGHRS and CDR2 YFSETQ. The CDR3 DNA sequence: TGCGCCAGCAGCTTGGGGGACAGGGCGCTTACGTCCGGCTACACCTTC. This codes for CASSLGDRALTSGYTF. Full variable domain (outside the CDR3, taken from reference TRBV5-1 and TRBJ1-2): KAGVTQTPRYLIKTRGQQVTLSCSPISGHRSVSWYQQTPGQGLQFLFEYFSETQRNKGNFPGRFSGRQFSNSRSEMNVSTLELGDSALYLCASSLGDRALTSGYTFGSGTRLTVV.

The chain is built from TRBV28 and TRBJ2-3, with 12 positions matching TRBD2. The V segment lost 8 bases and the J segment 1 base; nucleotides outside the gene matches: 13. Germline V gene sequence: CDR1 MDHEN, CDR2 SYDVKM. The CDR3 is made up of 18 amino acids. This chain's CDR3 is CASRLSLAGGPRTDTQYF. Here the CDR3 DNA reads TGTGCCAGCCGACTCAGCCTAGCGGGGGGGCCGCGCACAGATACGCAGTATTTT.

The gene calls are TRBV28 and TRBJ1-2; D is unresolved. Germline CDR1 reads MDHEN; CDR2 reads SYDVKM. Between the trimmed V and J ends, which lost 6 bases and 4 bases, there was a span of 21 bases. This CDR3 region has 16 residues. The CDR3 DNA is TGTGCCAGCAGCCTTTTCCAGGCAGAGGTTGCCTATGGCTACACCTTC. This translates into CASSLFQAEVAYGYTF.

The V call is TRBV12-3 or TRBV12-4, the J call TRBJ2-1, with TRBD2 matching over 15 bases. The CDR3 is 17 residues long. With V trimmed by 2 bases and J by 5 bases, 4 bases remained unmatched. CDR3 residues: CASSLPRTSGRDNEQFF. The CDR3 DNA reads TGTGCCAGCAGTTTACCGCGGACTAGCGGGAGGGACAATGAGCAGTTCTTC.

The genes are TRBV29-1 and TRBJ1-3, with D uncertain. CDR1 and CDR2 (germline): SQVTM, ANQGSEA. The CDR3 contains 13 residues. The V and J ends lost 7 bases and 0 bases respectively, with 10 bases between them. DNA of the CDR3: TGCAGCGCCCAGAGTTTCTCTGGAAACACCATATATTTT. This encodes CSAQSFSGNTIYF.

This clonotype was detected many times. The rearrangement links TRBV28 to TRBJ2-7; 7 nucleotides agree with TRBD1. Trimming took 5 bases from V and 0 from J; bases not matched to a gene: 10. The CDR3 covers 16 residues. The germline CDR1 and CDR2 sequences are MDHEN and SYDVKM. The CDR3 protein is CASSPYAGTVSYEQYF. The CDR3, as DNA: TGTGCCAGCAGTCCCTATGCCGGGACAGTCTCCTACGAGCAGTACTTC. The whole variable domain, filled in from reference TRBV28 and TRBJ2-7, reads DVKVTQSSRYLVKRTGEKVFLECVQDMDHENMFWYRQDPGLGLRLIYFSYDVKMKEKGDIPEGYSVSREKKERFSLILESASTNQTSMYLCASSPYAGTVSYEQYFGPGTRLTVT.

This clonotype has at least ten counts. This chain connects TRBV7-6 to TRBJ2-7; D gene ambiguous. The V gene's germline CDR1 is SGHVS and CDR2 FNYEAQ. Trimming stripped 5 bases from V and 7 bases from J, with 21 bases between. The CDR3 is made up of 15 amino acids. The CDR3, as DNA: TGTGCCAGCAGCCAAAGAGAACCACCACTGGATGAGCAGTACTTC. It yields the protein CASSQREPPLDEQYF.

There are a few counts of this clonotype. For the CDR3, the DNA is TGCAGTGCTAGAGTCGGGACAGGGGTGAACGAGCAGTACTTC. It is translated as CSARVGTGVNEQYF. The V and J genes are TRBV20-1 and TRBJ2-7, with 10 bases identical to TRBD1. Per germline, CDR1 DFQATT and CDR2 SNEGSKA (reference sequence). The CDR3 totals 14 residues. The ends lost 1 base at V and 5 bases at J; junction bases unmatched: 5.

This clonotype came up many times. The chain combines TRBV12-3 or TRBV12-4 with TRBJ1-4, with D possibly being TRBD1 (6 bases). With 7 bases removed from V and 8 bases from J, the gap between germline ends came to 14 bases. This CDR3 comprises 13 residues. The CDR3 DNA reads TGTGCCAGCACGGGGGGGCGTGTCGAAAAACTGTTTTTT. This sequence encodes CASTGGRVEKLFF.

This clonotype was recorded only once. One end of the junction is discordant with germline, which a read error may explain. V is TRBV18 and J is TRBJ2-5; D possibly corresponds to TRBD1 (6 bases). The germline gives CDR1 KGHSH, CDR2 LQKENI. This CDR3 has 14 amino acids. CDR3 region: CASSATGSQETQHF. DNA of the CDR3: TGTGCCAGCTCCGCGACAGGAAGCCAAGAGACCCAGCACTTC.

By share of the sample, this clonotype is medium-sized. The chain uses TRBV20-1 and TRBJ2-3; 9 bases agree with TRBD2. CDR3 size: 15 residues. The germline CDR1 and CDR2 sequences are DFQATT and SNEGSKA (reference sequence). Germline trimming cut 5 bases from V and 0 bases from J; bases unmatched to any gene: 6. The CDR3 region has the DNA TGCAGTGCTCCCCGACTAGCGGAGAGCACAGATACGCAGTATTTT. Translating it yields CSAPRLAESTDTQYF.

In the case of this clonotype: One junction end does not reproduce the germline sequence, and a read error may be involved. V and J are TRBV27 and TRBJ2-5; D not certain. Per germline, CDR1 MNHEY and CDR2 SMNVEV (reference sequence). This CDR3 has 13 residues. CDR3 sequence: CANSSGTRGTQYF. DNA of the CDR3: TGTGCCAACAGTTCGGGCACACGCGGGACCCAGTACTTC.

This clonotype was observed a few times. The chain recombines TRBV28 with TRBJ2-3; a weak D match, TRBD2 (5 bases). This CDR3 has 14 residues. Per the germline V gene, CDR1 is MDHEN and CDR2 is SYDVKM. Trimming left V 8 bases short and J 0 bases short, with 12 bases between. The CDR3 DNA follows: TGTGCCAGCCGCCACGGGGTAAGCACAGATACGCAGTATTTT. This encodes CASRHGVSTDTQYF.

This clonotype has ten or more counts. This chain joins TRBV6-1 and TRBJ1-1; 9 nucleotides align to TRBD1. Germline lookup yields CDR1 MNHNS and CDR2 SASEGT. The CDR3 is 15 amino acids. V trimming: 7 bases; J trimming: 6 bases; junction bases outside the gene matches: 12. Here the CDR3 DNA reads TGTGCCAGCAACCCGGGACAGGGATGGTTGGCTGAAGCTTTCTTT. Protein sequence: CASNPGQGWLAEAFF.

This clonotype was observed a few times. V is TRBV3-1 and J is TRBJ2-5, with TRBD2 matching 10 bases. The germline gives CDR1 LGHDT, CDR2 YNNKEL (reference sequence). J gave up 5 bases and V 1 base, and 10 bases lay outside the gene matches. The CDR3 runs 17 residues. The DNA of the CDR3 is TGTGCCAGCAGCCAAGGTAGCGGGGGGCCAGAGACGGAGACCCAGTACTTC. Its translation is CASSQGSGGPETETQYF.